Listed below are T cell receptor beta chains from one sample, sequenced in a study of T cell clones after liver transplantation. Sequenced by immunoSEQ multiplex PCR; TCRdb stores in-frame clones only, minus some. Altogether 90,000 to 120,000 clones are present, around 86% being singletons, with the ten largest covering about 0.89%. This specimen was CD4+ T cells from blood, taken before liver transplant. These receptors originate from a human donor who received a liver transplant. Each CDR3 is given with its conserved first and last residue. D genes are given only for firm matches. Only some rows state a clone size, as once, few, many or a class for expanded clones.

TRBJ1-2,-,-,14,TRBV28,TGTGCCAGCAGTTTATTCATGCAGGGGTATGGCTACACCTTC,CASSLFMQGYGYTF
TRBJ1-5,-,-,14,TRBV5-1,TGCGCCAGCAGCTCGAACGGTCAGGATCAGCCCCAGCATTTT,CASSSNGQDQPQHF
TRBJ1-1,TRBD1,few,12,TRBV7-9,TGTGCCAGCAGTCCAACAGGGGAGAAAGCTTTCTTT,CASSPTGEKAFF
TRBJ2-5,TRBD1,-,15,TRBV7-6,TGTGCCAGCACCCGAACCGGGACAGGGGCAAGGGTTGAGTACTTC,CASTRTGTGARVEYF
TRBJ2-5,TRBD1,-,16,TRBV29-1,TGCAGCGTTAAAAAGTCCGGACAGGGGCCAAAAGAGACCCAGTACTTC,CSVKKSGQGPKETQYF
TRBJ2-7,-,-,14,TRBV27,TGTGCCAGCAGTTTAAGGGGACCGACCCACGAGCAGTACTTC,CASSLRGPTHEQYF
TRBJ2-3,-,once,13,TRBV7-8,TGTGCCAGCAGCCCGGGACTTAGAGATACGCAGTATTTT,CASSPGLRDTQYF
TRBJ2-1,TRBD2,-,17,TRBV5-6,TGTGCCAGCAGCTCAAGGACTAGCGGCTACTCCTACAATGAGCAGTTCTTC,CASSSRTSGYSYNEQFF
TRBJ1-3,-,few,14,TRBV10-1,TGCGCCAGCAGCCGGGATATCTCTGGAAACACCATATATTTT,CASSRDISGNTIYF
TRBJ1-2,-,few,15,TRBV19,TGTGCCAGTAGTATAACCCCAAGGGAAGGTCATGGCTACACCTTC,CASSITPREGHGYTF
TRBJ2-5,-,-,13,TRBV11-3,TGTGCCAGCACCCAACGGCCCGGGGAGACCCAGTACTTC,CASTQRPGETQYF
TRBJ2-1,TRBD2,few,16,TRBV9,TGTGCCAGCAGCGTAAGCCCTAGCGGGAGGGGCAATGAGCAGTTCTTC,CASSVSPSGRGNEQFF
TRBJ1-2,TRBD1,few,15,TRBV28,TGTGCCAGCAGCCCGGGACAGGGCATACTTCATGGCTACACCTTC,CASSPGQGILHGYTF
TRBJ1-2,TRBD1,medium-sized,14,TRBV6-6,TGTGCCAGCAGTAGTACGGGACAGGGAAATGGCTACACCTTC,CASSSTGQGNGYTF
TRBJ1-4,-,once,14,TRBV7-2,TGTGCCAGCAGCTTAGTGGCAGGGACCGAAAAACTGTTTTTT,CASSLVAGTEKLFF
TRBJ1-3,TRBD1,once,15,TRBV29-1,TGCAGCGTTGACACGGCAGGGGGCCTTGGAAACACCATATATTTT,CSVDTAGGLGNTIYF
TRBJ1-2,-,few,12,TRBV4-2,TGTGCCAGCAGCCATAGGGACTATGGCTACACCTTC,CASSHRDYGYTF
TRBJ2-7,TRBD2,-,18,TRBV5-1,TGCGCCAGCAAGGGGACCCGGGCTAGCGGGAGGAGCTCCTACGAGCAGTACTTC,CASKGTRASGRSSYEQYF
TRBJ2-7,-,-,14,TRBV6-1,TGTGCCAGCAGTGCCCGGACGGGTCCCTACGAGCAGTACTTC,CASSARTGPYEQYF
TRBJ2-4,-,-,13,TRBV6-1,TGTGCCAGCAGTGAAGCAAGGTTTGACATTCAGTACTTC,CASSEARFDIQYF
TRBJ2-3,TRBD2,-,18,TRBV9,TGTGCCAGCAGCCCCATGGTGATAGCGGGAGGCAGCACAGATACGCAGTATTTT,CASSPMVIAGGSTDTQYF
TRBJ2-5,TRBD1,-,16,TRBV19,TGTGCCAGTAGTGCCCGACAGGGTGAAGAGAGGGAGACCCAGTACTTC,CASSARQGEERETQYF
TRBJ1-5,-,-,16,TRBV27,TGTGCCACCGCTCTCCGGCCAAATGAGGGCAATCAGCCCCAGCATTTT,CATALRPNEGNQPQHF
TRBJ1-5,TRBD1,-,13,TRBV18,TGTGCCAGCTCACCGACAGGGTATCAGCCCCAGCATTTT,CASSPTGYQPQHF
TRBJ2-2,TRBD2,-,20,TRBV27,TGTGCCAGCAGACGAATTCGGGACTACCGTCTAGTATCGAACACCGGGGAGCTGTTTTTT,CASRRIRDYRLVSNTGELFF
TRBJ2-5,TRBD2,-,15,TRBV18,TGTGCCAGCTCACCACCGGGACTAGCGGGGGAGACCCAGTACTTC,CASSPPGLAGETQYF
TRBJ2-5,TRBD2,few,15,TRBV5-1,TGCGCCAGCAGTGGAGGGACTAGCGGGAGTGGTACCCAGTACTTC,CASSGGTSGSGTQYF
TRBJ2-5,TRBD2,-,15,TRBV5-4,TGTGCCAGCAGCCCCTCTGGGAGGGGTGGGAAGACCCAGTACTTC,CASSPSGRGGKTQYF
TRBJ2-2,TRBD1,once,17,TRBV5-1,TGCGCCAGCAGCTTACGGACAGGGGCCAACACGGCGGGGGAGCTGTTTTTT,CASSLRTGANTAGELFF
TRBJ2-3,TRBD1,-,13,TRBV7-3,TGTGCCAGCAGTTTCAGGGGGACAGATACGCAGTATTTT,CASSFRGTDTQYF
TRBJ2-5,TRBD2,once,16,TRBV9,TGTGCCAGCAGCGTAATAGGGACTAGCGGCCAAGAGACCCAGTACTTC,CASSVIGTSGQETQYF
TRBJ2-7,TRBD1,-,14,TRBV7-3,TGTGCCAGCAGCCCGGACAGGGCCTCCTACGAGCAGTACTTC,CASSPDRASYEQYF
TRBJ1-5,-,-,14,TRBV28,TGTGCCAGCAGCCGGCCGGGCGGCAATCAGCCCCAGCATTTT,CASSRPGGNQPQHF
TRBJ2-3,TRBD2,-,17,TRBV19,TGTGCCAGTACTCCCCCCCGCAGAGCGGGAGTACCAGATACGCAGTATTTT,CASTPPRRAGVPDTQYF
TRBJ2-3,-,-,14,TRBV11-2,TGTGCCAGCAGCCCGAGCCACGTCACAGATACGCAGTATTTT,CASSPSHVTDTQYF
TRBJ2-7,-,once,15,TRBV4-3,TGCGCCAGCAGCCGAAAATTGGACTCAGACTACGAGCAGTACTTC,CASSRKLDSDYEQYF
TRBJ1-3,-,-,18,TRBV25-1,TGTGCCAGCAGTCCTCTCGGGGGTCCAACCGGGTCTGGAAACACCATATATTTT,CASSPLGGPTGSGNTIYF
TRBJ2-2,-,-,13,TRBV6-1,TGTGCCAGCAGACTAAAGAACACCGGGGAGCTGTTTTTT,CASRLKNTGELFF
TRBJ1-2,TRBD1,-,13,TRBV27,TGTGCCAGCACCGATGGGACAGGCGATGGCTACACCTTC,CASTDGTGDGYTF
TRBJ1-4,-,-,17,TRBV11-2,TGTGCCAGCAGCTTACGGGCAGGGACCAAGGCTAATGAAAAACTGTTTTTT,CASSLRAGTKANEKLFF
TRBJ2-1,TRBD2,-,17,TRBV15,TGTGCCACCAGCAGAGTGGGAAGCGGGGACGGAGTTCAAAAGCAGTTCTTC,CATSRVGSGDGVQKQFF
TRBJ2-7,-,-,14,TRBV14,TGTGCCAGCAGCCAAGGTCGCCAGCCCAACGAGCAGTACTTC,CASSQGRQPNEQYF
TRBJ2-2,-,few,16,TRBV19,TGTGCCAGTAGTATCGGTGTGGGAAAGAACACCGGGGAGCTGTTTTTT,CASSIGVGKNTGELFF
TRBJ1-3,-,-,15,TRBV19,TGTGCCAGTACCATTAGACAGGACTCTGGAAACACCATATATTTT,CASTIRQDSGNTIYF
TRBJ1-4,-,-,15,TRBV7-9,TGTGCCAGCATCTCCCGGGGAGACCGAAATGAAAAACTGTTTTTT,CASISRGDRNEKLFF
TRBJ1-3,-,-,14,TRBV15,TGTGCCACCAGCCTTGGGGGGTACGGAAACACCATATATTTT,CATSLGGYGNTIYF
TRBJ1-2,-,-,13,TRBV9,TGTGCCAGCAGCACCCGGGAAGGGGGAGGCTACACCTTC,CASSTREGGGYTF
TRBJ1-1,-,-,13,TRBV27,TGTGCCAGCAGTCTGTCGTGGAACACTGAAGCTTTCTTT,CASSLSWNTEAFF
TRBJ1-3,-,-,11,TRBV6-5,TGTGCCAGCAGTTACGCGAACACCATATATTTT,CASSYANTIYF
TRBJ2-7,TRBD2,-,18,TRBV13,TGTGCCAGCGGGGAGGGGTCAGGTCTAGCGGGAGAATCCTACGAGCAGTACTTC,CASGEGSGLAGESYEQYF
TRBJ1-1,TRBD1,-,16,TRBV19,TGTGCCAGTAGTATAGGGACAGGGGGCCCGAACACTGAAGCTTTCTTT,CASSIGTGGPNTEAFF
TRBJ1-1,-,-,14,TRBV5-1,TGCGCCAGCTTCACCGGCGGGCCGAACACTGAAGCTTTCTTT,CASFTGGPNTEAFF
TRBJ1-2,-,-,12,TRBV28,TGTGCCAGCTATCGGGGGGCAGGGTCCCACACCTTC,CASYRGAGSHTF